Included here is one T cell receptor (beta chain) sequence, with context. The data derive from a study of blood T cell repertoires in COVID-19. Generated by immunoSEQ multiplex PCR, the TCRdb table keeps only in-frame clones and is missing some. The profile covers 200,000 to 250,000 clones, with 82% appearing a single time and around 3.4% taken by the ten largest. Germline V CDR1 and CDR2: ENHRY, SYGVKD. CDR3 size: 12 residues. V lost 10 bases to trimming and J lost 5 bases, with 14 bases between them. Sequencing was done on a sample of PBMCs or T cells enriched from blood (not recorded which). The source of this sequence is an older woman who had recovered from COVID-19. The chain links TRBV10-3 to TRBJ2-5, with D possibly TRBD1 on 8 matching bases. Here the CDR3 DNA reads TGTGCCACAACAGGGGGGGAGGAGACCCAGTACTTC. Protein sequence: CATTGGEETQYF.